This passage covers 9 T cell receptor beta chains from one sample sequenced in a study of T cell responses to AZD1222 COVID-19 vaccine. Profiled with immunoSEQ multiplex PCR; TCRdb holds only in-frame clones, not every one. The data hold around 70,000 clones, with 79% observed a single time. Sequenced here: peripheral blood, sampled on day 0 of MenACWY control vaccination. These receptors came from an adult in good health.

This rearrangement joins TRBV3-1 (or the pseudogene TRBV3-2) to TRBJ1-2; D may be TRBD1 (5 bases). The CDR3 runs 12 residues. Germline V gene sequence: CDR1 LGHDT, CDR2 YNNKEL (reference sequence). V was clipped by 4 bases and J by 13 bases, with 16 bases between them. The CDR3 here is CASSPRGQTTTF. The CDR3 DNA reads TGTGCCAGCAGCCCCCGGGGCCAGACAACCACCTTC.

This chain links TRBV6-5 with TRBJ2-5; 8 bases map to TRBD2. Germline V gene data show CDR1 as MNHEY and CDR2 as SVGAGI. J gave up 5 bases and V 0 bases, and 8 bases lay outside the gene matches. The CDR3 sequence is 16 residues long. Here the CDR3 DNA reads TGTGCCAGCAGTTACTCGGCGTTAGCGGGGATCGAGACCCAGTACTTC. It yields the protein CASSYSALAGIETQYF.

This CDR3 reads CASSMSPDSSGANVLTF. In DNA form, the CDR3 reads TGTGCCAGTAGTATGAGTCCCGACAGCTCTGGGGCCAACGTCCTGACTTTC. The chain has TRBV19 and TRBJ2-6; D may be TRBD1 (5 bases). Germline assignment: CDR1 LNHDA and CDR2 SQIVND (reference sequence). The CDR3 covers 17 residues. The V and J ends lost 3 bases and 0 bases respectively, with 12 bases between them. The full variable domain, rest sourced from reference TRBV19 and TRBJ2-6, is DGGITQSPKYLFRKEGQNVTLSCEQNLNHDAMYWYRQDPGQGLRLIYYSQIVNDFQKGDIAEGYSVSREKKESFPLTVTSAQKNPTAFYLCASSMSPDSSGANVLTFGAGSRLTVL.

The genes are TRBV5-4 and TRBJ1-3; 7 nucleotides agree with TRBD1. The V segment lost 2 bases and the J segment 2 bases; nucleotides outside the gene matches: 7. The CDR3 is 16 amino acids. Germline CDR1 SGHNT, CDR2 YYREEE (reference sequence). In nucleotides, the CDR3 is TGTGCCAGCAGCTTAATGACAGGGACGGCTGGAAACACCATATATTTT. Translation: CASSLMTGTAGNTIYF.

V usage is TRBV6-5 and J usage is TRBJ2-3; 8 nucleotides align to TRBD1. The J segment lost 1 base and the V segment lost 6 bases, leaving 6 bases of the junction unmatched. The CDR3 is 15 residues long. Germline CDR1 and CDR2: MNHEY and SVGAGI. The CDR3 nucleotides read TGTGCCAGCAGGACCTTGACAGGGGGCACAGATACGCAGTATTTT. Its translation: CASRTLTGGTDTQYF.

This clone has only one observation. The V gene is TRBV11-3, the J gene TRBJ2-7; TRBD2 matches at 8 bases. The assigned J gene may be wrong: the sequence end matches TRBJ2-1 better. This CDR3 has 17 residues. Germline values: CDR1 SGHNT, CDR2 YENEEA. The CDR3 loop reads CASSLGPAGGVSDEQFF. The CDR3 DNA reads TGTGCCAGCAGCTTGGGCCCCGCCGGGGGGGTTAGCGATGAGCAGTTCTTC.

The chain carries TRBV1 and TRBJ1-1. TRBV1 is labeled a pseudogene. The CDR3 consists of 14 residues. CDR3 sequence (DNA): TGCACCAGCCCGGGGGCGAGGCGGAACACTGAAGCTTTCTTT. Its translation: CTSPGARRNTEAFF.

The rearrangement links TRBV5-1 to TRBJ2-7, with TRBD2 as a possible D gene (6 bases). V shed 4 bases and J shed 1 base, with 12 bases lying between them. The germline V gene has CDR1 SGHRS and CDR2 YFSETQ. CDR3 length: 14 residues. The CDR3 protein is CASSRERGSYEQYF. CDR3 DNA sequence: TGCGCCAGCAGCCGGGAGAGGGGTTCCTACGAGCAGTACTTC.

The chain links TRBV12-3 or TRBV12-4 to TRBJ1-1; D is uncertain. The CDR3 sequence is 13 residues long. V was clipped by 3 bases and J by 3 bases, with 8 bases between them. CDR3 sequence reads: CASSFNRDTEAFF. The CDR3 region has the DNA TGTGCCAGCAGTTTCAACCGGGACACTGAAGCTTTCTTT.